These 4 T cell receptor beta chains came from one sample sequenced in a study of shared clonotypes between healthy human individuals. Profiling relied on immunoSEQ multiplex PCR, and the TCRdb table lists in-frame clones only, not all of them. The sample records about 600,000 clones, almost 97% being singletons. What was sequenced was naive CD4+ T cells sorted from blood. The subset denotes: CD45RA+ positively selected. The receptors were gathered from a woman under 40 in good health.

The rearrangement uses TRBV21-1 and TRBJ2-5; the D call TRBD2 from the table was never checked on the DNA. TRBV21-1 is marked as a pseudogene. The CDR3 runs 15 residues. CDR3 loop: CASSKALEFQETQYF. For the CDR3, the DNA is TGTGCCAGCAGCAAAGCCCTTGAGTTTCAAGAGACCCAGTACTTC.

The chain employs TRBV5-1 and TRBJ2-1, with a possible D match to TRBD1 (5 bases). CDR3 size: 15 residues. Germline-derived CDR1 and CDR2 are SGHRS and YFSETQ. The V and J ends lost 0 bases and 7 bases respectively, with 14 bases between them. The CDR3 region has the DNA TGCGCCAGCAGCTTGGAGGTTTTAGCAGGGAATGAGCAGTTCTTC. The encoded protein is CASSLEVLAGNEQFF.

The rearrangement uses TRBV11-2 and TRBJ2-7; maybe TRBD2 (5 bases). CDR3 length: 14 amino acids. Trimming left V 3 bases short and J 4 bases short, with 13 bases between. Germline CDR1 and CDR2: SGHAT and FQNNGV. The CDR3 DNA reads as TGTGCCAGCAGCTTCGGACTTCTCGGTTACGAGCAGTACTTC. This sequence encodes CASSFGLLGYEQYF.

The rearrangement links TRBV7-9 to TRBJ2-5; no reliable D call. CDR1 SEHNR and CDR2 FQNEAQ come from the germline V gene (reference sequence). V was shortened by 2 bases and J by 1 base, with 5 bases between the two germline ends. There are 13 residues in the CDR3. This chain's CDR3 is CASSLRLQETQYF. Here the CDR3 DNA reads TGTGCCAGCAGCTTAAGGCTCCAAGAGACCCAGTACTTC.